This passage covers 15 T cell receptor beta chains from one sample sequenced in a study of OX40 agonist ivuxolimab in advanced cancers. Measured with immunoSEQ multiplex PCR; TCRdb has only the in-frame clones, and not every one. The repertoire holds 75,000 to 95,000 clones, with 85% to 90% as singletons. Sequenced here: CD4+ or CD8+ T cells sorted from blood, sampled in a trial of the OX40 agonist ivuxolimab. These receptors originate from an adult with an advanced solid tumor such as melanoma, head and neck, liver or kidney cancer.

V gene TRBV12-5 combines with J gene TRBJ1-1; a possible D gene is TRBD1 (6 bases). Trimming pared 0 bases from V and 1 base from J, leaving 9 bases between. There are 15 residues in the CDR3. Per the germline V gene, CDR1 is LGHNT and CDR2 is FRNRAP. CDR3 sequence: CASGLVAGENTEAFF. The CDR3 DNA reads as TGTGCTAGTGGTTTGGTAGCAGGGGAGAACACTGAAGCTTTCTTT.

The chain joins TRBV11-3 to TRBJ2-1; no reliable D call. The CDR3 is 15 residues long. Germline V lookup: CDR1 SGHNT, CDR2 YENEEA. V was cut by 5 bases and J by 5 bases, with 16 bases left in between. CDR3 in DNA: TGTGCCAGCAGCGACTTTTGGCCAAATAACAATGAGCAGTTCTTC. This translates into CASSDFWPNNNEQFF.

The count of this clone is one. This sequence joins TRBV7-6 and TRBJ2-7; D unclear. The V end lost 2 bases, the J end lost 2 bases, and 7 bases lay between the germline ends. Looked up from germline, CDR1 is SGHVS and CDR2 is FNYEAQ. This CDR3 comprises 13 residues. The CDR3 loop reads CASSLSETYEQYF. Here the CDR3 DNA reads TGTGCCAGCAGCTTATCAGAGACCTACGAGCAGTACTTC.

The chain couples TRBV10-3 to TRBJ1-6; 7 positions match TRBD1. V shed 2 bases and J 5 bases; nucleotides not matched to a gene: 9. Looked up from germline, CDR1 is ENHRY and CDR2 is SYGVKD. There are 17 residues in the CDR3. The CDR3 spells CAISETQGGADNSPLHF. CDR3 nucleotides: TGTGCCATCAGTGAGACCCAAGGGGGCGCAGATAATTCACCCCTCCACTTT.

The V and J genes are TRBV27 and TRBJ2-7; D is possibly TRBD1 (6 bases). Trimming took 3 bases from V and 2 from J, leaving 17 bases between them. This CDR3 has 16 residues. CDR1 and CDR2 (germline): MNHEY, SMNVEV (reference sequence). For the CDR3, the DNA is TGTGCCAGCAGTTTGTTTCCAGGGGCTTACACCTACGAGCAGTACTTC. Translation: CASSLFPGAYTYEQYF.

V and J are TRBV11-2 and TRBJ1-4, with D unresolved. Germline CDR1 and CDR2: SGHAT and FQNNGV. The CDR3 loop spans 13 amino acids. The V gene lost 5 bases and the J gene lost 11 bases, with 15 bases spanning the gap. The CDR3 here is CASSLYLRGKLFF. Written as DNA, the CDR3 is TGTGCCAGCAGCCTTTACTTGCGCGGGAAACTGTTTTTT.

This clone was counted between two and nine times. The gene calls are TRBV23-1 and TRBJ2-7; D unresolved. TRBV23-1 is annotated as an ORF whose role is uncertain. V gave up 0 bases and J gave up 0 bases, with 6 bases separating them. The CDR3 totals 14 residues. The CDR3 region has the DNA TGCGCCAGCAGTCAATCGGGCAACTCCTACGAGCAGTACTTC. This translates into CASSQSGNSYEQYF.

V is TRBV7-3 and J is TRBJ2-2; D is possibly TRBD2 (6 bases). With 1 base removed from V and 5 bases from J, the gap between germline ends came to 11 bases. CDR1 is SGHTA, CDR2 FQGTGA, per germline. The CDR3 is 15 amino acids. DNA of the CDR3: TGTGCCAGCAGCTTAATAGCCGGGAGTACCGGGGAGCTGTTTTTT. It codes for CASSLIAGSTGELFF.

The CDR3 DNA is TGTGCCAGCAGTCCGACACGTAACTATGGCTACACCTTC. Amino acids: CASSPTRNYGYTF. The chain carries TRBV14 and TRBJ1-2, with D unresolved. There are 13 residues in the CDR3. V lost 6 bases to trimming and J lost 1 base, with 9 bases between them. From germline, CDR1 is SGHDN and CDR2 FVKESK. Combining the CDR3 with reference TRBV14 and TRBJ1-2 gives the whole variable domain EAGVTQFPSHSVIEKGQTVTLRCDPISGHDNLYWYRRVMGKEIKFLLHFVKESKQDESGMPNNRFLAERTGGTYSTLKVQPAELEDSGVYFCASSPTRNYGYTFGSGTRLTVV.

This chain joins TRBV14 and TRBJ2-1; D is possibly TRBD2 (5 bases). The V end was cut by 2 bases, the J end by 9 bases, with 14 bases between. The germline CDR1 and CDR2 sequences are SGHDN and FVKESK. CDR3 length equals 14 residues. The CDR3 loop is CASSQYTAAGEQFF. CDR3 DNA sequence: TGTGCCAGCAGCCAATACACGGCGGCGGGTGAGCAGTTCTTC.

The CDR3 region is CASNLGAPPYEQYF. The CDR3 bases are TGTGCCAGCAACTTAGGGGCCCCCCCATACGAGCAGTACTTC. The chain is built from TRBV28 and TRBJ2-7, with D possibly matching TRBD1 (5 bases). The CDR3 loop spans 14 amino acids. V gave up 7 bases and J gave up 4 bases, with 17 bases separating them. CDR1 is MDHEN and CDR2 is SYDVKM in the germline V gene.

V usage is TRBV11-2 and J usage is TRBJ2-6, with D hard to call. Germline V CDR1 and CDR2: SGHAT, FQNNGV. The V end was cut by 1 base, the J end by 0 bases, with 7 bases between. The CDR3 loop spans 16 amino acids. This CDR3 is CASSLGLNSGANVLTF. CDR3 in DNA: TGTGCCAGCAGCTTAGGCCTCAACTCTGGGGCCAACGTCCTGACTTTC.

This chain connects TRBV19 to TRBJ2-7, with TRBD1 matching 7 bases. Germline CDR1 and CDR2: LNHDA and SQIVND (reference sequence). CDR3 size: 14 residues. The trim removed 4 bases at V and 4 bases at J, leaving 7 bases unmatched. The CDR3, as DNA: TGTGCCAGTAGTAGCGACAGGGATGAGTACGAGCAGTACTTC. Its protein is CASSSDRDEYEQYF.

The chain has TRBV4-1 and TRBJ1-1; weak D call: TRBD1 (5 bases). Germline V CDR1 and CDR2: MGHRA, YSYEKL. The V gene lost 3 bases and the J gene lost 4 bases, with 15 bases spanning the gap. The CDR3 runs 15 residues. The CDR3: CASSQSGDAGTEAFF. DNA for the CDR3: TGCGCCAGCAGCCAGTCCGGGGACGCGGGCACTGAAGCTTTCTTT.

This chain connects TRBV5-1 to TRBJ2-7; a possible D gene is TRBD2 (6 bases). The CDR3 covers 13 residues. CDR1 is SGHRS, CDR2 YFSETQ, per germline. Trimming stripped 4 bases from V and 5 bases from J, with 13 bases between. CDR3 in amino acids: CASSAGRADEQYF. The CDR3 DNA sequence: TGCGCCAGCAGCGCGGGAAGGGCTGACGAGCAGTACTTC.